Given below is one T cell receptor beta chain in context. What antigen it recognizes has not been identified. Per-nucleotide qualities are absent, and no much larger clonotype sits a single base away. CDR1 and CDR2, per the germline V gene, are SQVTM and ANQGSEA. The V end loses 5 bases and the J end loses 5 bases, and a stretch of 10 bases separates them. From its cysteine to its phenylalanine, the CDR3 spans 11 amino acids. The DNA shown is the 33-base CDR3, in frame from base 1. Patients with autoimmune disease history or receiving systemic immunosuppression were excluded from the trial. Peripheral blood for TCR sequencing was collected from all dose cohorts at baseline, on cycle 4 day 1, and on cycle 7 day 1. The samples were drawn from a first-in-human, open-label, multicenter phase I dose-escalation trial of ivuxolimab. The trial enrolled adults with locally advanced or metastatic head and neck squamous cell, hepatocellular, melanoma or renal cell carcinoma. Before TCR sequencing, CD4+ and CD8+ T cells were separately sorted from peripheral blood.

Genomic DNA was isolated from the sorted cells so that the TCRbeta CDR3 region could be sequenced. TCRbeta CDR3 regions were sequenced using the immunoSEQ Assay. TCRdb mirrors the immuneACCESS table, restricted to in-frame sequences. Some clones are absent from its copies; in checked studies, under half trace to an unresolved V gene, and the reason for the others is unknown. The sample yields about 25,000 clones; 65% to 90% were counted once. In total, the top ten clones hold about 14% of the sample. This sample is drawn from a study of OX40 agonist ivuxolimab in advanced cancers. As for the study more broadly: The costimulatory receptor OX40 (CD134) was targeted by ivuxolimab, a fully human IgG2 agonistic monoclonal antibody. In the dose-escalation cohort, 75% to 85% of patients were male, and the mean age was 60 years with a range of roughly 20 to 79. Partial responses were achieved by three dose-escalation patients, of whom one had hepatocellular carcinoma and two had cutaneous melanoma. Of the approximately 54 patients in dose escalation, 19 had hepatocellular carcinoma, around 15 had melanoma, 9 had renal cell carcinoma and 9 had head and neck cancer. Peripheral TCRbeta sequencing aimed to test whether ivuxolimab altered TCR sequence diversity and caused clonal T-cell expansion. The monotherapy dose-escalation portion (N of about 52 patients) of the phase I ivuxolimab trial is reported in the paper. Patients were allowed to have had prior anti-PD-1, anti-PD-L1 or anti-CTLA-4 therapy, and 40% of the dose-escalation patients had been treated with checkpoint inhibitors. Intravenous ivuxolimab was administered to patients every 2 weeks at six dose levels: 0.01, 0.1, 0.3, 1.5, 3 and 10 mg/kg.

What the work shows at the level of the full study, not this receptor alone: On average, CD8+ T cells showed more expanded clones than CD4+ T cells after ivuxolimab. The antigen specificity of the peripheral T cells that underwent clonal expansion was not determined. Low levels of normalized T-cell clonal expansion were also seen in some nonresponding patients. At doses of 0.1 to 3.0 mg/kg, clonal expansion of both CD4+ and CD8+ T cells in blood was seen between baseline and week 6. In partial responders in the 0.1-3.0 mg/kg groups, normalized peripheral clonal expansion was found to be among the lowest, especially among CD8+ T cells.

In this chain, TRBV29-1 is recombined with TRBJ2-7, with an unclear D gene assignment. Sequencing used CD4+ or CD8+ T cells sorted from blood, obtained in a trial of the OX40 agonist ivuxolimab. This TCR derives from an adult with an advanced solid tumor such as melanoma, head and neck, liver or kidney cancer. This receptor has the CDR3 CSVSKRDEQYF. The nucleotide sequence is TGCAGCGTTTCAAAGCGTGACGAGCAGTACTTC.